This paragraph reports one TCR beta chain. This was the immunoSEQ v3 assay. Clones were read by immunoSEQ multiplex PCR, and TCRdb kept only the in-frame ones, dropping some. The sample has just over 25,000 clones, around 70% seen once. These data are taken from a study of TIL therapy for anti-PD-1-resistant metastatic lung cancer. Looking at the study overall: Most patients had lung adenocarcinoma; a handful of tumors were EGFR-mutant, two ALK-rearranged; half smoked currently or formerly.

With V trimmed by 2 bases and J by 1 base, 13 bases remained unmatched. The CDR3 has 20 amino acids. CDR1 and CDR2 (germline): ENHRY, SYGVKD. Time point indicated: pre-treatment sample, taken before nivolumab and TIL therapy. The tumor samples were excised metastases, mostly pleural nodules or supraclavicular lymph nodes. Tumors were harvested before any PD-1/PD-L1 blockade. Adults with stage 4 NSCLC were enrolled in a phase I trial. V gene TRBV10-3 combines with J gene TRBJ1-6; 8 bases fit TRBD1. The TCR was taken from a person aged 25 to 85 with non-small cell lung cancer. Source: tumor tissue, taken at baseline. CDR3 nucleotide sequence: TGTGCCATCAGTGAGGGACAGGGAATAGAAAAGGGGTCCTATAATTCACCCCTCCACTTT. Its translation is CAISEGQGIEKGSYNSPLHF.